One and the same sample provided the 2 T cell receptor beta chains below, sequenced in a study of cytomegalovirus exposure and HLA in healthy donors. Vbeta (60) and Jbeta (13) primers were used in the PCR. Profiled with immunoSEQ multiplex PCR; TCRdb holds only in-frame clones, not every one. The data contain 75,000 to 95,000 clones, 75% to 80% of them singletons. Sequences were obtained from PBMCs. The receptor set was obtained from a woman in her thirties or forties in good health and CMV-seropositive.

The sample holds a few counts of this clone. This rearrangement joins TRBV4-3 to TRBJ2-5; 9 nucleotides line up with TRBD1. Germline V CDR1 and CDR2: LGHNA, YSLEER. CDR3 size: 17 residues. With V trimmed by 4 bases and J by 1 base, 10 bases remained unmatched. This chain's CDR3 is CASSPRTTGGVQETQYF. In DNA form, the CDR3 reads TGCGCCAGCAGCCCCAGAACTACAGGGGGCGTCCAAGAGACCCAGTACTTC.

This chain uses TRBV7-2 with TRBJ2-2; TRBD2 aligns across 9 bases. Germline trimming cut 5 bases from V and 2 bases from J; bases unmatched to any gene: 9. This CDR3 has 17 amino acids. The germline V gene has CDR1 SGHTA and CDR2 FQGNSA. CDR3 DNA: TGTGCCAGCAGCCGTCTTAGCGGGAGCCAAAACACCGGGGAGCTGTTTTTT. It specifies CASSRLSGSQNTGELFF.